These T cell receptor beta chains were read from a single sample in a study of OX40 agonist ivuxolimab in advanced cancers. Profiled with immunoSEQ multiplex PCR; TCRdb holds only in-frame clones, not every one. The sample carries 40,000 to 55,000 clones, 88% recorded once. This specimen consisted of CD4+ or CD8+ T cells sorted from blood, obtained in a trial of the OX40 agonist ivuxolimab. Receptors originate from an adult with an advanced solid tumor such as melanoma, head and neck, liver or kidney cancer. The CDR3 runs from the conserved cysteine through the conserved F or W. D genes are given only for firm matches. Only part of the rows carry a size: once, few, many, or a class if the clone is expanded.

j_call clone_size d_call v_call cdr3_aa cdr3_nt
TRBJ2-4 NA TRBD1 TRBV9 CASSVGQGQNIQYF TGTGCCAGCAGCGTAGGACAGGGCCAAAACATTCAGTACTTC
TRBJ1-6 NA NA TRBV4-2 CASSQLIVGASPLHF TGTGCCAGCAGCCAATTGATAGTCGGCGCCTCACCCCTCCACTTT
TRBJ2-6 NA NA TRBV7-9 CASTTGSGGANVLTF TGTGCCAGCACCACCGGGTCGGGTGGGGCCAACGTCCTGACTTTC
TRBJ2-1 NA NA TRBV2 CASSESLGALYNEQFF TGTGCCAGCAGTGAAAGCCTGGGGGCGTTATACAATGAGCAGTTCTTC
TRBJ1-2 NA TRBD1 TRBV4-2 CASSQDGTGSNYGYTF TGTGCCAGCAGCCAGGACGGGACAGGGTCTAACTATGGCTACACCTTC
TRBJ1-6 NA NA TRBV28 CASTLGALPNSPLHF TGTGCCAGCACCCTTGGAGCCCTGCCCAATTCACCCCTCCACTTT
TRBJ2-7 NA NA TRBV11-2 CASSLRDSGLGEQYF TGTGCCAGCAGCTTACGTGACAGCGGATTGGGCGAGCAGTACTTC
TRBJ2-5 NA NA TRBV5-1 CASSLGGLQETQYF TGCGCCAGCAGCTTGGGCGGCCTCCAAGAGACCCAGTACTTC
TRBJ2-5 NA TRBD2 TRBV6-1 CASSEDQFAGVVETQYF TGTGCCAGCAGTGAAGATCAGTTCGCGGGAGTAGTAGAGACCCAGTACTTC
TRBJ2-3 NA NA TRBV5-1 CASSLGYADTQYF TGCGCCAGCAGCTTGGGGTATGCAGATACGCAGTATTTT
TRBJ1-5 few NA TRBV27 CASSVRDGNQPQHF TGTGCCAGCAGTGTCAGGGACGGCAATCAGCCCCAGCATTTT
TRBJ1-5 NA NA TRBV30 CAWSVEGLNQPQHF TGTGCCTGGAGTGTAGAGGGGTTAAATCAGCCCCAGCATTTT
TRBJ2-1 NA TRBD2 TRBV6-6 CASSDGRARGNEQFF TGTGCCAGCTCGGACGGGAGGGCCCGGGGGAATGAGCAGTTCTTC
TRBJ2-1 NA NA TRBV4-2 CASSRPVSSYNEQFF TGTGCCAGCAGCCGCCCGGTGAGCTCCTACAATGAGCAGTTCTTC
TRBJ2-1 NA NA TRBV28 CASSLWKGRQFF TGTGCCAGCAGTTTATGGAAGGGTCGGCAGTTCTTC
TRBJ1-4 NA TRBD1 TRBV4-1 CASSQGGQVNEKLFF TGCGCCAGCAGCCAGGGGGGACAGGTTAATGAAAAACTGTTTTTT
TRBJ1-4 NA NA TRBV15 CATTRRVPGEKLFF TGTGCCACCACCCGGAGGGTTCCAGGCGAAAAACTGTTTTTT
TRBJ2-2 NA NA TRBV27 CASSHLTPHGGSSRYAGELFF TGTGCCAGCAGTCACCTAACCCCACACGGCGGTAGCTCCAGATATGCCGGGGAGCTGTTTTTT
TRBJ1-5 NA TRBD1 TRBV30 CACHGGGQGQPQHF TGTGCCTGCCACGGGGGGGGACAGGGTCAGCCCCAGCATTTT
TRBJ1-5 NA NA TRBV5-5 CASSSWDTNQPQHF TGTGCCAGCAGCTCCTGGGACACCAATCAGCCCCAGCATTTT
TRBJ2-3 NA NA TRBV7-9 CASIGRKRHTDTQYF TGTGCCAGCATCGGCAGAAAGCGGCACACAGATACGCAGTATTTT
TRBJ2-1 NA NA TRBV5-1 CASSGQGEDSYNEQFF TGCGCCAGCAGCGGGCAGGGGGAGGACTCCTACAATGAGCAGTTCTTC
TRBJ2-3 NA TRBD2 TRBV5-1 CASSLASGGSKTDTQYF TGCGCCAGCAGCTTGGCCTCGGGCGGGAGCAAAACAGATACGCAGTATTTT
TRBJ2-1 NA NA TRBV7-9 CASSITRDRYNEQFF TGTGCCAGCAGCATTACAAGGGACCGATACAATGAGCAGTTCTTC
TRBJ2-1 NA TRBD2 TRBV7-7 CASSPGLAGRNEQFF TGTGCTAGCAGCCCCGGACTAGCAGGGCGGAATGAGCAGTTCTTC
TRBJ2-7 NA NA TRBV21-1 CATGKDRGHYEQYF TGTGCCACCGGAAAGGACAGGGGGCATTACGAGCAGTACTTC
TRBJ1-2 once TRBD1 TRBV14 CASSRDRGLGYTF TGTGCCAGCAGTCGGGACAGGGGTCTCGGCTACACCTTC
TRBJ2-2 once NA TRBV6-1 CVASRTDNTGELFF TGTGTCGCCTCACGCACAGACAACACCGGGGAGCTGTTTTTT
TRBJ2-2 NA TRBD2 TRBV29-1 CSVEGLAGGATNTGELFF TGCAGCGTTGAAGGACTAGCGGGAGGGGCGACGAACACCGGGGAGCTGTTTTTT
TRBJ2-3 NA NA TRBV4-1 CASSQDVSGRDTQYF TGCGCCAGCAGCCAAGACGTCTCCGGGAGAGATACGCAGTATTTT
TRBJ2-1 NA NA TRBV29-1 CSALSEPSSSYNEQFF TGCAGCGCCCTGAGCGAGCCATCGAGCTCCTACAATGAGCAGTTCTTC
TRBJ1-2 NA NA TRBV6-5 CASSYQGGYTF TGTGCCAGCAGTTACCAGGGTGGCTACACCTTC
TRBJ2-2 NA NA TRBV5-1 CASSLDPIYTGELFF TGCGCCAGCAGCTTAGACCCGATATACACCGGGGAGCTGTTTTTT
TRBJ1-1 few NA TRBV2 CASSDVRQEAFF TGTGCCAGCAGTGATGTGAGGCAAGAAGCTTTCTTT
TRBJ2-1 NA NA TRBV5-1 CASSSIGGDEQFF TGCGCCAGCAGTTCGATAGGGGGGGATGAGCAGTTCTTC
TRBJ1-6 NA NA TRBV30 CAWASGDISSPLHF TGTGCCTGGGCCTCCGGGGACATCAGTTCACCCCTCCACTTT
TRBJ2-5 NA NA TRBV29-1 CSVVSETQYF TGCAGCGTAGTCTCGGAGACCCAGTACTTC
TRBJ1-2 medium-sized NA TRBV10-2 CASSEYSPYYGYTF TGCGCCAGCAGTGAGTACAGTCCCTACTATGGCTACACCTTC
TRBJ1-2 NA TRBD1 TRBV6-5 CASSTGTEDGYTF TGTGCCAGCAGTACCGGGACAGAAGATGGCTACACCTTC
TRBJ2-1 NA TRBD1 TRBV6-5 CASSAGTGGYNEQFF TGTGCCAGCAGCGCCGGGACAGGGGGCTACAATGAGCAGTTCTTC
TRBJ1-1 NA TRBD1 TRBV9 CASSSRTGGGTEAFF TGTGCCAGCAGCTCCCGGACAGGGGGGGGGACTGAAGCTTTCTTT
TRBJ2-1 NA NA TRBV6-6 CASSYSRVYNEQFF TGTGCCAGCAGTTACTCTAGAGTGTACAATGAGCAGTTCTTC
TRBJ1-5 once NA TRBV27 CASKSWGYNQPQHF TGTGCCAGCAAATCTTGGGGTTACAATCAGCCCCAGCATTTT
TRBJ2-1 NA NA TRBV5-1 CASRTMGGSSYNEQFF TGCGCCAGCAGGACGATGGGGGGAAGCTCCTACAATGAGCAGTTCTTC
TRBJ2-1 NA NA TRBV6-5 CASSSPRDDEQFF TGTGCCAGCAGTTCGCCGAGGGACGATGAGCAGTTCTTC
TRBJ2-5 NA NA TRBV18 CASSPQSGETQYF TGTGCCAGCTCACCACAGAGTGGAGAGACCCAGTACTTC
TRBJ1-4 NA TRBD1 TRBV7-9 CASSDRTGGEKLFF TGTGCCAGCAGCGACCGGACAGGGGGTGAAAAACTGTTTTTT
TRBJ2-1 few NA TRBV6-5 CASSRRKLNEQFF TGTGCCAGCAGCCGCAGGAAGCTCAATGAGCAGTTCTTC
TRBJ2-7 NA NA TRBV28 CASRPGRMSYEQYF TGTGCCAGCAGGCCGGGACGGATGTCCTACGAGCAGTACTTC
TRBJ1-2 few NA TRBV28 CASSLGLGYTF TGTGCCAGCAGTTTAGGCCTCGGCTACACCTTC